The T cell receptor beta chain under discussion was sequenced for a study of blood T cell repertoires in COVID-19. The overall study: The cDNA or gDNA used as material had been derived from T cells, B-cell-depleted T cells, or PBMCs.

The CDR3 length is 15 residues. The germline CDR1 and CDR2 sequences are KGHSH and LQKENI. The V segment lost 6 bases and the J segment 3 bases; nucleotides outside the gene matches: 10. Produced via immunoSEQ multiplex PCR; TCRdb's table is partial and in-frame only. The table records some 230,000 clones, more than 65% of them present only once. The TCR was taken from a woman aged 55-69 years with acute or convalescent COVID-19. This sequence joins TRBV18 and TRBJ2-5, with 7 bases aligning to TRBD1. Material: peripheral blood. For the CDR3, the DNA is TGTGCCAGCTCCACGTGGAGGACAGGAGAAGAGACCCAGTACTTC. This codes for CASSTWRTGEETQYF.